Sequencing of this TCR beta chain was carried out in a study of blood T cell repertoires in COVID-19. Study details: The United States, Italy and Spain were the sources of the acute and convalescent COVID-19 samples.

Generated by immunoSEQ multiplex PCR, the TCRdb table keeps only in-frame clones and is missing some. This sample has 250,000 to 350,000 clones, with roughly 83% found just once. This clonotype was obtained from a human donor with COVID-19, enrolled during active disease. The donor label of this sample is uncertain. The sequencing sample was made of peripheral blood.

In DNA form, the CDR3 reads TGTGCCAGCAGACAAAACTACGAGCAGTACTTC. It encodes CASRQNYEQYF. The chain carries TRBV28 and TRBJ2-7; D ambiguous. Germline loops: CDR1 MDHEN, CDR2 SYDVKM. Trimming left V 6 bases short and J 3 bases short, with 6 bases between. This CDR3 contains 11 residues.